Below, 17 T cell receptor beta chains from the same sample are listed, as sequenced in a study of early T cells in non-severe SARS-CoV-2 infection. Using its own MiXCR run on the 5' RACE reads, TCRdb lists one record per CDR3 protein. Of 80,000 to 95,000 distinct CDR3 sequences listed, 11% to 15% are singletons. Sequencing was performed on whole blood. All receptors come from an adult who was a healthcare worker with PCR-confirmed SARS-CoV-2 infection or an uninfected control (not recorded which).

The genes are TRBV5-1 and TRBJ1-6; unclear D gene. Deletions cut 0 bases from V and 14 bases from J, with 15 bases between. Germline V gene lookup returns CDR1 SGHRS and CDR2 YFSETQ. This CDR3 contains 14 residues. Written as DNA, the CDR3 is TGCGCCAGCAGCTTGGGGCAGGACCAAATGGCCCTCCACTTT. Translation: CASSLGQDQMALHF.

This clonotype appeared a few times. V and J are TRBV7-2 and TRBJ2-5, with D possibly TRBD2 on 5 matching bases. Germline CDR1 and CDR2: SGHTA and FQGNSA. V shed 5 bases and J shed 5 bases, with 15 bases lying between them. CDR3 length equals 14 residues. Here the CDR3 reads CASSPLVWVETQYF. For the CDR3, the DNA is TGTGCCAGCAGCCCACTAGTTTGGGTGGAGACCCAGTACTTC.

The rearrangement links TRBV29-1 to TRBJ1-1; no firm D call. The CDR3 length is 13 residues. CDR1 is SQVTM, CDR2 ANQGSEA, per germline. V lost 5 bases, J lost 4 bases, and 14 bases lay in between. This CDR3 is CSVTSRGLTEAFF. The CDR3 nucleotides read TGCAGCGTTACAAGTCGGGGTCTCACTGAAGCTTTCTTT.

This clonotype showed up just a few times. This CDR3 reads CASSRWAGMNTGELFF. The CDR3 DNA reads as TGTGCCAGCAGCCGTTGGGCGGGGATGAACACCGGGGAGCTGTTTTTT. The genes are TRBV7-3 and TRBJ2-2; D is perhaps TRBD2 (6 bases). The CDR3 extends over 16 amino acids. Germline CDR1 is SGHTA and CDR2 is FQGTGA. V was pared by 5 bases and J by 1 base, with 14 bases between.

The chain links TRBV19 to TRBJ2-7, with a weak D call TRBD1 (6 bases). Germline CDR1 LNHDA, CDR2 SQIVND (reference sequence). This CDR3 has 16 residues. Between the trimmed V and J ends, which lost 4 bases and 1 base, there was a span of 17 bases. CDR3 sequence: CASSNGRRQASYEQYF. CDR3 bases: TGTGCCAGTAGTAACGGTAGGAGACAGGCGTCCTACGAGCAGTACTTC.

The CDR3 DNA sequence: TGTGCCAGCAGCTTAGGTTCGAAAAAATGGGACAGCCCCAACACTGAAGCTTTCTTT. This translates into CASSLGSKKWDSPNTEAFF. The V call is TRBV7-9, the J call TRBJ1-1, with 7 bases identical to TRBD1. The V gene's germline CDR1 is SEHNR and CDR2 FQNEAQ (reference sequence). The CDR3 has 19 amino acids. V trimming: 1 base; J trimming: 2 bases; junction bases outside the gene matches: 16.

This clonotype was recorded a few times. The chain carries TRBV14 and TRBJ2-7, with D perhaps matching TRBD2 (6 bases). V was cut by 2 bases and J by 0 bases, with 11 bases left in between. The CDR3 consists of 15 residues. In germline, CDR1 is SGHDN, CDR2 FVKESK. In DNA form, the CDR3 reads TGTGCCAGCAGCCAATTACTGGGAGGCTCCTACGAGCAGTACTTC. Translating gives CASSQLLGGSYEQYF.

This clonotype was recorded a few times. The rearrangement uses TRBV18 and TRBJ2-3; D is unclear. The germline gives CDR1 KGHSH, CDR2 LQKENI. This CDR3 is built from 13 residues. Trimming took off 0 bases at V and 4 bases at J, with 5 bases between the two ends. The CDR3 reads CASSPPVPDTQYF. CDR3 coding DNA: TGTGCCAGCTCACCACCAGTACCAGATACGCAGTATTTT.

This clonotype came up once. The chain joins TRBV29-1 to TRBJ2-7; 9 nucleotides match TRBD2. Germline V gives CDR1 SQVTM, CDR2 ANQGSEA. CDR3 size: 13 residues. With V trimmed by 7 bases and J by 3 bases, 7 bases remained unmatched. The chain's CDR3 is CSAAGGQLYEQYF. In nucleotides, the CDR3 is TGCAGCGCAGCGGGGGGACAGCTCTACGAGCAGTACTTC.

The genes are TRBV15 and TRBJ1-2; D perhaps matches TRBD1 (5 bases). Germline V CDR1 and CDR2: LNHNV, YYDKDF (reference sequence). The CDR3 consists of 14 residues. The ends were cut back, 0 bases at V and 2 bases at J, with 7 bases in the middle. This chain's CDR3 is CATSRDRGNYGYTF. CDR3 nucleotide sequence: TGTGCCACCAGCAGAGATCGGGGGAACTATGGCTACACCTTC. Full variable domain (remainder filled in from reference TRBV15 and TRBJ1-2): DAMVIQNPRYQVTQFGKPVTLSCSQTLNHNVMYWYQQKSSQAPKLLFHYYDKDFNNEADTPDNFQSRRPNTSFCFLDIRSPGLGDTAMYLCATSRDRGNYGYTFGSGTRLTVV.

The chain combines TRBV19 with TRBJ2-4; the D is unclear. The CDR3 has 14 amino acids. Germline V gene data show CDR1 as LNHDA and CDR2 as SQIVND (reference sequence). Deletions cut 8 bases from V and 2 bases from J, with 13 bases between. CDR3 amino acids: CASAVLISKNIQYF. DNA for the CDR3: TGTGCCAGTGCCGTGCTAATTTCCAAAAACATTCAGTACTTC.

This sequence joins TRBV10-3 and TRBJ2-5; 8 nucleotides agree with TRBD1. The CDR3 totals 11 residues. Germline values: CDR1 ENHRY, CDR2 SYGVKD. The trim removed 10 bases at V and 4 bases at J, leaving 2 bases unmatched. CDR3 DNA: TGTGCCAACGGACAGGGAGAGACCCAGTACTTC. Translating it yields CANGQGETQYF.

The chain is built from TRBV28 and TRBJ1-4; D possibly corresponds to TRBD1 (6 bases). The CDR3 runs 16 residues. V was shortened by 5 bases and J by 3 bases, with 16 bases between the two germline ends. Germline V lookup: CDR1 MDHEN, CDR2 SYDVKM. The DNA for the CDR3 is TGTGCCAGCAGTGATGGGACAAGAGGAGCTAATGAAAAACTGTTTTTT. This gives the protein CASSDGTRGANEKLFF. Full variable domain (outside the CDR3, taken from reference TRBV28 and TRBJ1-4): DVKVTQSSRYLVKRTGEKVFLECVQDMDHENMFWYRQDPGLGLRLIYFSYDVKMKEKGDIPEGYSVSREKKERFSLILESASTNQTSMYLCASSDGTRGANEKLFFGSGTQLSVL.

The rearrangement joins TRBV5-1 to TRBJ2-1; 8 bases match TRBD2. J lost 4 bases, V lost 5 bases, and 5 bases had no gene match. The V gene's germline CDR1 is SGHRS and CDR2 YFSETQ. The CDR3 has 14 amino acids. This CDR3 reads CASRRLAGYNEQFF. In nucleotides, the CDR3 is TGCGCCAGCAGAAGGCTAGCGGGTTACAATGAGCAGTTCTTC.

The CDR3 nucleotides are TGTGCCACCAGCAGAGGTGGGATGGGTTTTAGGGACAACACCTACGAGCAGTACTTC. Amino acid sequence: CATSRGGMGFRDNTYEQYF. This chain connects TRBV15 to TRBJ2-7, with D tentatively TRBD1 (6 bases). CDR3 length: 19 amino acids. Germline V gene data show CDR1 as LNHNV and CDR2 as YYDKDF (reference sequence). Trimming removed 1 base at V and 2 bases at J, with 24 bases between.

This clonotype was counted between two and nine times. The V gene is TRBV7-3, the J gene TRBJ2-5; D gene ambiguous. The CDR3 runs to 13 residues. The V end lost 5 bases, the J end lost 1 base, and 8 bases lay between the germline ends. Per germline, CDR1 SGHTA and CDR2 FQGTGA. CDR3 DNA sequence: TGTGCCAGCAGCCTCGCCCCCCAAGAGACCCAGTACTTC. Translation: CASSLAPQETQYF.

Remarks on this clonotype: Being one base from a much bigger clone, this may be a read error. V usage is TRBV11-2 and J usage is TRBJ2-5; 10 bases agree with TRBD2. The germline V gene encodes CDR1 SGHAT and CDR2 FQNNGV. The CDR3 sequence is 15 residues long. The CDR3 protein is CVSSQGTSDAETQYF. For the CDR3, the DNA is TGTGTCAGCAGCCAAGGGACTAGCGACGCAGAGACCCAGTACTTC. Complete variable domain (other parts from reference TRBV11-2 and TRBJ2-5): EAGVAQSPRYKIIEKRQSVAFWCNPISGHATLYWYQQILGQGPKLLIQFQNNGVVDDSQLPKDRFSAERLKGVDSTLKIQPAKLEDSAVYLCVSSQGTSDAETQYFGPGTRLLVL.